One sample yielded the 10 T cell receptor beta chains listed below, sequenced in a study of T cell changes during pregnancy in multiple sclerosis. Method: immunoSEQ multiplex PCR; TCRdb's copy keeps in-frame clones and lacks some. The sample has 45,000 to 65,000 clones, about nine tenths seen once. This sample comprised CD4+ T cells from peripheral blood mononuclear cells, obtained in the second trimester of pregnancy. These receptors all come from a female donor with multiple sclerosis, enrolled in a pregnancy study.

The rearrangement joins TRBV28 to TRBJ1-2; D gene ambiguous. The V end was cut by 2 bases, the J end by 4 bases, with 8 bases between. Germline assignment: CDR1 MDHEN and CDR2 SYDVKM. The CDR3 contains 13 residues. The CDR3 DNA reads TGTGCCAGCAGTTTAAGCGCGATCTATGGCTACACCTTC. This gives the protein CASSLSAIYGYTF.

In this sample, this clone turned up once. As DNA, the CDR3 is TGTGCCTGGAGTGTTGAGGGTCATGCTTTCTTT. This sequence encodes CAWSVEGHAFF. V usage is TRBV30 and J usage is TRBJ1-1; the D is unclear. This CDR3 has 11 amino acids. V lost 0 bases and J lost 11, with 10 bases in between. Germline CDR1 is GTSNPN and CDR2 is SVGIG (reference sequence).

The gene calls are TRBV9 and TRBJ2-7, with D tentatively TRBD1 (6 bases). V dropped 4 bases and J dropped 5 bases, with 22 bases sitting between them. Germline V lookup: CDR1 SGDLS, CDR2 YYNGEE. CDR3 length: 16 residues. CDR3 DNA sequence: TGTGCCAGCAGCTTAAGGGGGACGGTAGCTCCGGACGAGCAGTACTTC. Protein product: CASSLRGTVAPDEQYF.

The chain couples TRBV9 to TRBJ2-1, with 7 positions matching TRBD2. This CDR3 is 15 amino acids long. With 5 bases clipped from V and 0 bases from J, the junction kept 5 bases outside the gene matches. Germline CDR1 SGDLS, CDR2 YYNGEE. The DNA of the CDR3 is TGTGCCAGCAGTCCCGGGGGGAGCTCCTACAATGAGCAGTTCTTC. Protein product: CASSPGGSSYNEQFF.

The V call is TRBV4-2, the J call TRBJ2-3; TRBD2 agrees at 9 bases. The trim removed 1 base at V and 6 bases at J, leaving 11 bases unmatched. The CDR3 spans 17 residues. Germline loops: CDR1 LGHNA, CDR2 YNFKEQ. The CDR3 loop is CASSQVWSGGYEDTQYF. Written as DNA, the CDR3 is TGTGCCAGCAGCCAAGTATGGAGCGGGGGGTACGAGGATACGCAGTATTTT.

The chain couples TRBV2 to TRBJ1-3; tentatively, D is TRBD1 (6 bases). The CDR3 totals 16 residues. Looked up from germline, CDR1 is SNHLY and CDR2 is FYNNEI. V was clipped by 2 bases and J by 0 bases, with 11 bases between them. CDR3 nucleotide sequence: TGTGCCAGCAGTGAAACCACAGGGAACTCTGGAAACACCATATATTTT. It yields the protein CASSETTGNSGNTIYF. Drawing the rest from reference TRBV2 and TRBJ1-3, the complete variable domain is EPEVTQTPSHQVTQMGQEVILRCVPISNHLYFYWYRQILGQKVEFLVSFYNNEISEKSEIFDDQFSVERPDGSNFTLKIRSTKLEDSAMYFCASSETTGNSGNTIYFGEGSWLTVV.

The V gene is TRBV29-1, the J gene TRBJ2-1; possible D gene TRBD2, 7 bases. This CDR3 has 18 amino acids. Germline V CDR1 and CDR2: SQVTM, ANQGSEA. V was shortened by 3 bases and J by 2 bases, with 23 bases between the two germline ends. The DNA for the CDR3 is TGCAGCGTTGACATAAAACCGCGAGGGGGGGCCCCCTACAATGAGCAGTTCTTC. Translated: CSVDIKPRGGAPYNEQFF.

V and J are TRBV11-2 and TRBJ2-4; 8 positions agree with TRBD1. J gave up 9 bases and V 10 bases, and 5 bases lay outside the gene matches. The CDR3 has 11 residues. Germline assignment: CDR1 SGHAT and CDR2 FQNNGV. The DNA for the CDR3 is TGTGCCAAACAGGGGGAAAGCATTCAGTACTTC. Protein sequence: CAKQGESIQYF.

The chain combines TRBV4-2 with TRBJ2-2; TRBD2 matches 10 bases. V was pared by 0 bases and J by 5 bases, with 12 bases of the junction left unmatched. Per the germline V gene, CDR1 is LGHNA and CDR2 is YNFKEQ. CDR3 length: 19 residues. CDR3 nucleotides: TGTGCCAGCAGCCAAGATCTGCGAGCGGGGGGGCCCAGGACCGGGGAGCTGTTTTTT. It specifies CASSQDLRAGGPRTGELFF.

The rearrangement uses TRBV20-1 and TRBJ1-2; weak D call: TRBD1 (6 bases). Germline-derived CDR1 and CDR2 are DFQATT and SNEGSKA (reference sequence). CDR3 size: 11 residues. V gave up 6 bases and J gave up 5 bases, with 10 bases separating them. Here the CDR3 DNA reads TGCAGTGCCACTGGACAGTATGGCTACACCTTC. This gives the protein CSATGQYGYTF.